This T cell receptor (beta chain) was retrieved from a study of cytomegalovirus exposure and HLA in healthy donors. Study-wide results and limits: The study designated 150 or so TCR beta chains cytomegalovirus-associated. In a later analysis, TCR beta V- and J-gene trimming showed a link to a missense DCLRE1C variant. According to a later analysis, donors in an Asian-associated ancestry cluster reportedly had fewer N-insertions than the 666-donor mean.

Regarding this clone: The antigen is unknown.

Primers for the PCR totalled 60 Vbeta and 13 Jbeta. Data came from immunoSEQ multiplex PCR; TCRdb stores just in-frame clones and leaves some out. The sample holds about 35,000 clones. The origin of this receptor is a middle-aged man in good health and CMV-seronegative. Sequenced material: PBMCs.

The CDR3, as DNA: TGTGCCAGCAGCCCTGGGGAGGGACGCAATCAGCCCCAGCATTTT. Residues: CASSPGEGRNQPQHF. The rearrangement links TRBV6-5 to TRBJ1-5; a weak D match, TRBD1 (5 bases). Germline V gene lookup returns CDR1 MNHEY and CDR2 SVGAGI. The CDR3 runs to 15 residues. Trimming left V 6 bases short and J 2 bases short, with 14 bases between.